These 32 T cell receptor beta chains were all obtained from the same sample, sequenced in a study of beta chain features in type 1 diabetes. The isolated RNA, all of it, was reverse transcribed, so expressed TCRB transcripts were what got sequenced. Sequenced by immunoSEQ multiplex PCR; TCRdb stores in-frame clones only, minus some. The sample carries about 140,000 clones, roughly 9.3% recorded once. The sample comprised central memory CD4+ T cells from blood. Receptor source: a middle-aged woman in good health.

This clone was counted between two and nine times. This chain links TRBV27 with TRBJ1-1; TRBD1 agrees at 9 bases. V was pared by 9 bases and J by 9 bases, with 14 bases of the junction left unmatched. Germline loops: CDR1 MNHEY, CDR2 SMNVEV (reference sequence). The CDR3 covers 14 residues. Here the CDR3 DNA reads TGTGCCAGTTTCGAAACCGGGACAGGGACGAAAGCTTTCTTT. Its translation: CASFETGTGTKAFF.

This clone has only a few counts. The chain couples TRBV5-1 to TRBJ1-3, with 9 bases lining up with TRBD1. After removal of 4 bases from V and 7 bases from J, the junction contained 9 bases not matched to a gene. The CDR3 extends over 15 amino acids. Germline values: CDR1 SGHRS, CDR2 YFSETQ. The CDR3 region has the DNA TGCGCCAGCAGCCCACAGGGGGCCGGGGGGAACACCATATATTTT. Amino acid sequence: CASSPQGAGGNTIYF.

CDR3 in DNA: TGCGCCAGCAGCTTCGGGACTAGCGGGCCCGGTGAGACCCAGTACTTC. Translated: CASSFGTSGPGETQYF. This sequence joins TRBV5-1 and TRBJ2-5, with 12 nucleotides matching TRBD2. V gave up 2 bases and J gave up 5 bases; unmatched junction bases: 7. Germline assignment: CDR1 SGHRS and CDR2 YFSETQ. CDR3 length: 16 residues.

This clone has only a few counts. The chain combines TRBV15 with TRBJ1-2; D possibly corresponds to TRBD1 (6 bases). The V gene's germline CDR1 is LNHNV and CDR2 YYDKDF (reference sequence). The CDR3 sequence is 18 residues long. The V gene lost 0 bases and the J gene lost 0 bases, with 17 bases spanning the gap. In nucleotides, the CDR3 is TGTGCCACCAGCAGAGACGGGGGGGCAGTGGACACTAACTATGGCTACACCTTC. It encodes CATSRDGGAVDTNYGYTF.

This clone has just a few counts. This chain connects TRBV7-2 to TRBJ1-3, with unresolved D. This CDR3 comprises 13 residues. Germline values: CDR1 SGHTA, CDR2 FQGNSA. Trimming cost V 0 bases and J 4 bases, with 4 bases left between them. In nucleotides, the CDR3 is TGTGCCAGCAGCTTAGCGCGAGGAAACACCATATATTTT. Amino acid sequence: CASSLARGNTIYF.

The rearrangement links TRBV7-2 to TRBJ2-5; 9 nucleotides align to TRBD1. Trimming removed 2 bases from V and 4 bases from J; junction bases left unmatched: 5. Germline V gives CDR1 SGHTA, CDR2 FQGNSA. The CDR3 is made up of 15 amino acids. The CDR3 coding sequence is TGTGCCAGCAGCTTATCCTCGGACAGGGGAGAGACCCAGTACTTC. It translates to CASSLSSDRGETQYF.

There are many counts of this clone. The chain recombines TRBV19 with TRBJ2-2; TRBD1 matches at 8 bases. The junction had 4 bases not matched to a gene; V was cut back by 10 bases and J by 0 bases. This CDR3 spans 14 amino acids. The germline V gene has CDR1 LNHDA and CDR2 SQIVND (reference sequence). CDR3 coding DNA: TGTGCCACCGAGGACAGGGCGAACACCGGGGAGCTGTTTTTT. This translates into CATEDRANTGELFF.

This rearrangement joins TRBV6-6 to TRBJ2-7; a weak D match, TRBD1 (6 bases). Trimming removed 6 bases at V and 6 bases at J, with 12 bases between. The CDR3 runs to 12 residues. Germline assignment: CDR1 MNHNY and CDR2 SVGAGI (reference sequence). CDR3 residues: CASSLQGTEQYF. The CDR3 bases are TGTGCCAGCAGCCTCCAGGGGACCGAGCAGTACTTC.

The chain uses TRBV5-1 and TRBJ2-3; 8 bases are a match to TRBD1. Germline values: CDR1 SGHRS, CDR2 YFSETQ. The CDR3 loop spans 16 amino acids. V dropped 4 bases and J dropped 0; count of bases not matched to a gene: 7. The CDR3 sequence: CASSPGQVPSTDTQYF. The CDR3 DNA sequence: TGCGCCAGCAGCCCGGGACAGGTTCCTAGCACAGATACGCAGTATTTT.

This clone was seen many times. Because it lacks the conserved phenylalanine or tryptophan at the end, this CDR3 is likely a read error. It is unclear where the CDR3 begins or ends on the DNA, so no DNA is shown, and the CDR3 is as TCRdb lists it. The chain uses TRBV7-9 and TRBJ1-2; the DNA was not compared with TRBD1, the D call given in the table. The germline gives CDR1 SEHNR, CDR2 FQNEAQ (reference sequence). The CDR3 has 9 amino acids, counting both end residues. CDR3: CASSLDSWG.

A few counts support this clone. V and J are TRBV6-5 and TRBJ1-5; D gene ambiguous. Trimming took 0 bases from V and 0 from J, leaving 3 bases between them. CDR1 is MNHEY and CDR2 is SVGAGI in the germline V gene. The CDR3 sequence is 14 residues long. The CDR3 DNA reads as TGTGCCAGCAGTTACTCGTATAGCAATCAGCCCCAGCATTTT. Its protein is CASSYSYSNQPQHF.

The chain links TRBV6-5 to TRBJ2-1; D remains unclear. The CDR3 loop spans 15 amino acids. From germline, CDR1 is MNHEY and CDR2 SVGAGI. V was trimmed by 0 bases and J by 5 bases, leaving 11 bases between them. CDR3 amino acids: CASSYSNYNNNEQFF. Written as DNA, the CDR3 is TGTGCCAGCAGTTACTCGAACTACAACAACAATGAGCAGTTCTTC.

This clone has a count of ten or more. This sequence joins TRBV5-1 and TRBJ2-2; TRBD2 agrees at 8 bases. Trimming took 1 base from V and 0 from J; bases not matched to a gene: 2. Germline values: CDR1 SGHRS, CDR2 YFSETQ. The CDR3 has 16 residues. CDR3 in amino acids: CASSLPGGTNTGELFF. The DNA for the CDR3 is TGCGCCAGCAGCTTGCCGGGGGGGACGAACACCGGGGAGCTGTTTTTT.

V usage is TRBV4-2 and J usage is TRBJ2-7, with 12 positions matching TRBD2. This CDR3 spans 16 amino acids. With V trimmed by 0 bases and J by 2 bases, 2 bases remained unmatched. CDR1 is LGHNA, CDR2 YNFKEQ, per germline. The CDR3 DNA follows: TGTGCCAGCAGCCAAGATCCTAGCGGGGGGGCCTACGAGCAGTACTTC. The encoded protein is CASSQDPSGGAYEQYF.

In this sample, this clone turned up a few times. The chain combines TRBV7-2 with TRBJ2-2; 7 positions match TRBD1. The germline V gene has CDR1 SGHTA and CDR2 FQGNSA. The junction had 15 bases not matched to a gene; V was cut back by 5 bases and J by 0 bases. This CDR3 has 19 residues. DNA for the CDR3: TGTGCCAGCAGCCGAAGATTTACGACAGGGTTCGCGAACACCGGGGAGCTGTTTTTT. It translates to CASSRRFTTGFANTGELFF.

The table lists this clone with a few counts. The chain carries TRBV28 and TRBJ2-6; TRBD1 aligns across 8 bases. With V trimmed by 4 bases and J by 0 bases, 5 bases remained unmatched. Germline V gene lookup returns CDR1 MDHEN and CDR2 SYDVKM. CDR3 length: 17 amino acids. CDR3 DNA sequence: TGTGCCAGCAGTTCCGGGACAGGCCTCTCTGGGGCCAACGTCCTGACTTTC. Residues: CASSSGTGLSGANVLTF.

The chain has TRBV11-2 and TRBJ2-1; tentative D call: TRBD2 (6 bases). Between the trimmed V and J ends, which lost 5 bases and 6 bases, there was a span of 14 bases. Germline assignment: CDR1 SGHAT and CDR2 FQNNGV. The CDR3 is 14 amino acids. The CDR3 protein is CASSPSGGLNEQFF. DNA for the CDR3: TGTGCCAGCAGCCCGTCCGGGGGACTCAATGAGCAGTTCTTC.

This clone was seen ten or more times. The chain couples TRBV7-9 to TRBJ2-1; 14 bases map to TRBD2. Germline loops: CDR1 SEHNR, CDR2 FQNEAQ (reference sequence). The trim removed 1 base at V and 5 bases at J, leaving 10 bases unmatched. This CDR3 has 19 amino acids. The chain's CDR3 is CASSLGLAGGNLLHNEQFF. The CDR3 DNA follows: TGTGCCAGCAGCTTAGGACTAGCGGGGGGGAACCTGCTCCACAATGAGCAGTTCTTC. The complete variable domain, with remaining parts taken from reference TRBV7-9 and TRBJ2-1, reads DTGVSQNPRHKITKRGQNVTFRCDPISEHNRLYWYRQTLGQGPEFLTYFQNEAQLEKSRLLSDRFSAERPKGSFSTLEIQRTEQGDSAMYLCASSLGLAGGNLLHNEQFFGPGTRLTVL.

The rearrangement links TRBV18 to TRBJ1-2, with D perhaps matching TRBD1 (6 bases). CDR1 and CDR2 (germline): KGHSH, LQKENI. CDR3 length equals 14 residues. V gave up 0 bases and J gave up 7 bases, with 12 bases separating them. The CDR3 spells CASSPPTQGSGYTF. CDR3 bases: TGTGCCAGCTCACCACCGACACAGGGTAGTGGCTACACCTTC.

J is TRBJ1-2 and V is TRBV2; D remains unclear. The CDR3 spans 14 residues. Germline-derived CDR1 and CDR2 are SNHLY and FYNNEI. This CDR3 is CAGSGSSLSYGYTF. The DNA of the CDR3 is TGTGCAGGCAGCGGGTCGTCGCTTTCCTATGGCTACACCTTC.

The rearrangement links TRBV7-2 to TRBJ2-3; possibly TRBD1 for D (6 bases). Per germline, CDR1 SGHTA and CDR2 FQGNSA. V shed 2 bases and J shed 8 bases, with 14 bases lying between them. This CDR3 comprises 14 residues. The CDR3 nucleotides read TGTGCCAGCAGCTTATTTAGCAGGGGATCTACGCAGTATTTT. Protein: CASSLFSRGSTQYF.

This clone was counted a few times. At one boundary the junction diverges from the germline segment, which might be a read error. In nucleotides, the CDR3 is TGTGCCAGCAGTGAAGCCCAGGGGCCCGGCTATTTT. Its protein is CASSEAQGPGYF. The genes are TRBV6-5 and TRBJ1-5; D might be TRBD1 (6 bases). The CDR3 spans 12 residues. Germline loops: CDR1 MNHEY, CDR2 SVGAGI.

This clone was seen only a few times. The CDR3 bases are TGTGCCAGCAGCGTAGGGGAGGGGGTAAATCAGCCCCAGCATTTT. It yields the protein CASSVGEGVNQPQHF. The chain employs TRBV9 and TRBJ1-5, with TRBD1 as a possible D gene (6 bases). The V end was cut by 0 bases, the J end by 4 bases, with 11 bases between. Germline CDR1 SGDLS, CDR2 YYNGEE. This CDR3 is 15 amino acids long.

The sample holds a few counts of this clone. V and J are TRBV5-1 and TRBJ2-7, with 8 bases fitting TRBD1. The CDR3 is made up of 14 amino acids. CDR1 and CDR2 from the germline V gene are SGHRS and YFSETQ. The V gene end was trimmed by 4 bases and the J gene end by 4 bases; junction bases not matched to a gene: 7. The CDR3 bases are TGCGCCAGCAGCCCCGGACAGGGAGTGTACGAGCAGTACTTC. It is translated as CASSPGQGVYEQYF.

This sequence joins TRBV5-6 and TRBJ2-1, with 10 positions matching TRBD2. CDR1 is SGHDT and CDR2 is YYEEEE in the germline V gene. Trimming took 3 bases from V and 8 from J; bases not matched to a gene: 8. The CDR3 extends over 15 amino acids. CDR3 protein: CASSSLAGAFYEQFF. CDR3 DNA sequence: TGTGCCAGCAGCTCTCTAGCGGGGGCCTTCTATGAGCAGTTCTTC. The variable domain in full, with the rest retrieved from reference TRBV5-6 and TRBJ2-1, is DAGVTQSPTHLIKTRGQQVTLRCSPKSGHDTVSWYQQALGQGPQFIFQYYEEEERQRGNFPDRFSGHQFPNYSSELNVNALLLGDSALYLCASSSLAGAFYEQFFGPGTRLTVL.

This chain uses TRBV6-1 with TRBJ2-5; 12 positions match TRBD2. Germline V gene sequence: CDR1 MNHNS, CDR2 SASEGT. There are 15 residues in the CDR3. The J segment lost 2 bases and the V segment lost 2 bases, leaving 0 bases of the junction unmatched. The CDR3 spells CASSELAGGQETQYF. The DNA for the CDR3 is TGTGCCAGCAGTGAACTAGCGGGGGGGCAAGAGACCCAGTACTTC.

This clone appeared a few times. The chain combines TRBV29-1 with TRBJ2-6; TRBD1 matches 7 bases. This CDR3 spans 14 amino acids. Per germline, CDR1 SQVTM and CDR2 ANQGSEA. V was pared by 6 bases and J by 2 bases, with 4 bases of the junction left unmatched. This chain's CDR3 is CSVVQGAGANVLTF. The CDR3 bases are TGCAGCGTCGTCCAGGGGGCTGGGGCCAACGTCCTGACTTTC.

The V and J genes are TRBV10-3 and TRBJ2-1; D perhaps matches TRBD1 (5 bases). In germline, CDR1 is ENHRY, CDR2 SYGVKD. V shed 5 bases and J shed 7 bases, with 15 bases lying between them. CDR3 length: 14 amino acids. CDR3: CAISTTLGANEQFF. The CDR3 DNA follows: TGTGCCATCAGTACGACTTTAGGGGCGAATGAGCAGTTCTTC.

The rearrangement joins TRBV9 to TRBJ1-2; 8 bases are shared with TRBD1. Trimming took 6 bases from V and 1 from J; bases not matched to a gene: 5. Germline CDR1 and CDR2: SGDLS and YYNGEE. The CDR3 runs 14 residues. The CDR3 DNA reads TGTGCCAGCACCCTGACAGGGGATAACTATGGCTACACCTTC. Protein: CASTLTGDNYGYTF.

This clone was counted between two and nine times. The chain uses TRBV19 and TRBJ1-2, with D uncertain. Germline V lookup: CDR1 LNHDA, CDR2 SQIVND (reference sequence). The CDR3 covers 11 residues. With 11 bases removed from V and 6 bases from J, the gap between germline ends came to 13 bases. The CDR3 coding sequence is TGTGCCTCCGAGGCGGGGAATGGCTACACCTTC. It codes for CASEAGNGYTF.

This chain joins TRBV7-6 and TRBJ2-1, with a possible D match to TRBD1 (6 bases). This CDR3 region has 14 residues. Germline V gene lookup returns CDR1 SGHVS and CDR2 FNYEAQ. The V end was cut by 4 bases, the J end by 4 bases, with 11 bases between. The CDR3 nucleotides are TGTGCCAGCAGCTACAGGGATTTGTACAATGAGCAGTTCTTC. Translation: CASSYRDLYNEQFF. Based on the CDR3 plus reference TRBV7-6 and TRBJ2-1, the full variable domain is GAGVSQSPRYKVTKRGQDVALRCDPISGHVSLYWYRQALGQGPEFLTYFNYEAQQDKSGLPNDRFSAERPEGSISTLTIQRTEQRDSAMYRCASSYRDLYNEQFFGPGTRLTVL.

This clone was detected only a few times. The rearrangement links TRBV6-1 to TRBJ1-1, with D tentatively TRBD1 (6 bases). V lost 7 bases to trimming and J lost 10 bases, with 16 bases between them. In germline, CDR1 is MNHNS, CDR2 SASEGT. This CDR3 has 12 amino acids. The CDR3 here is CASTYSGAGAFF. The CDR3 nucleotides are TGTGCCAGCACCTACTCAGGGGCCGGAGCTTTCTTT.